This T cell receptor beta chain was obtained from a study of OX40 agonist ivuxolimab in advanced cancers. Across the study: Patients were under 90% male with ages roughly 20 to 80, mean about 60. Partial responses occurred in Three dose-escalation patients, one with hepatocellular carcinoma and two with cutaneous melanoma. Findings and caveats of the study: Antigen specificity was not determined for the expanded peripheral T cells.

Method: immunoSEQ multiplex PCR; TCRdb's copy keeps in-frame clones and lacks some. The sample lists approximately 20,000 clones; 70% to 90% were seen once. At baseline, cycle 4 day 1, and cycle 7 day 1, blood was sampled. On this clone itself: Antigen unknown.

The source was CD4+ or CD8+ T cells sorted from blood, collected in a trial of the OX40 agonist ivuxolimab. This sequence originates from an adult with an advanced solid tumor such as melanoma, head and neck, liver or kidney cancer.

CDR3 loop: CASSPDIYYGYTF. CDR3 nucleotides: TGTGCCAGCAGCCCGGACATATACTATGGCTACACCTTC. The rearrangement uses TRBV7-2 and TRBJ1-2, with D possibly TRBD1 on 5 matching bases. CDR1 is SGHTA, CDR2 FQGNSA, per germline. Trimming removed 5 bases from V and 3 bases from J, with 10 bases in between. This CDR3 is 13 amino acids long.